This T cell receptor (beta chain) was documented in a study of cytomegalovirus exposure and HLA in healthy donors. The CDR3 extends over 14 amino acids. The ends lost 9 bases at V and 4 bases at J; junction bases unmatched: 11. Germline assignment: CDR1 MGHDK and CDR2 SYGVNS. The primer mix had 60 Vbeta and 13 Jbeta primers. Libraries were prepared by immunoSEQ multiplex PCR; TCRdb keeps only in-frame clonotypes and omits some of them. The sample holds 150,000 to 200,000 clones, about 77% seen once. This clone was recorded only once. The material sequenced was PBMCs. The chain recombines TRBV25-1 with TRBJ2-7; 8 bases match TRBD2. The TCR originated in a man aged 55 to 70 in good health and CMV-seronegative. CDR3 nucleotides: TGTGCCAGTACCCGGGGTAGCGGGGAGTACGAGCAGTACTTC. Its translation is CASTRGSGEYEQYF.